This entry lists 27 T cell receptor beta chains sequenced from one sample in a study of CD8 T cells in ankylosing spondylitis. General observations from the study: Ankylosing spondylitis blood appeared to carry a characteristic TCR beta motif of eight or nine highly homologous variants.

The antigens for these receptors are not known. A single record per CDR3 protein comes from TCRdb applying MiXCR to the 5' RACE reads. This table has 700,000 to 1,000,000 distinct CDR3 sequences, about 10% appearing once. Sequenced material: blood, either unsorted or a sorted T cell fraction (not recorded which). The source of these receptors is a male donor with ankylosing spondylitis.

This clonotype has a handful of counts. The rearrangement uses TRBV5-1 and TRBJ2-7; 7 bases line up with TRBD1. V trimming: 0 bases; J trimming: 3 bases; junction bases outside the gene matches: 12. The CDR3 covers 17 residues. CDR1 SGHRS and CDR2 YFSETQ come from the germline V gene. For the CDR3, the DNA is TGCGCCAGCAGCTTGGCCTGGGCCGCGGCAGGGGGCTACGAGCAGTACTTC. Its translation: CASSLAWAAAGGYEQYF.

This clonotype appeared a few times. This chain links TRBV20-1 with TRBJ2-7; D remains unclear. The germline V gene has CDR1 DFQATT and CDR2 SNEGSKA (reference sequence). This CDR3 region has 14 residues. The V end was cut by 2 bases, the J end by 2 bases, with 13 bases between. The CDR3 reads CSARSPFITYEQYF. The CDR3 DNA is TGCAGTGCTAGATCTCCGTTTATAACCTACGAGCAGTACTTC.

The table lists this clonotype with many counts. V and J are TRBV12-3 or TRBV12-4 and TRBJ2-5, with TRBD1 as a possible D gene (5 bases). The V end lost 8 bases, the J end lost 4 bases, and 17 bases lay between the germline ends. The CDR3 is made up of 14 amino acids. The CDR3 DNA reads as TGTGCCAGCCGATTGACCAGGGCTGGAGAGACCCAGTACTTC. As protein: CASRLTRAGETQYF.

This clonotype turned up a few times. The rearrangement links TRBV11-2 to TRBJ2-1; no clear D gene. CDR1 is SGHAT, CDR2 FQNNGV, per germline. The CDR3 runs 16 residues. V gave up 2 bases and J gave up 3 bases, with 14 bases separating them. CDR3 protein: CASSLKIAPDYNEQFF. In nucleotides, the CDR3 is TGTGCCAGCAGCTTAAAAATCGCCCCTGACTACAATGAGCAGTTCTTC. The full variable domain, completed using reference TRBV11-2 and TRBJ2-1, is EAGVAQSPRYKIIEKRQSVAFWCNPISGHATLYWYQQILGQGPKLLIQFQNNGVVDDSQLPKDRFSAERLKGVDSTLKIQPAKLEDSAVYLCASSLKIAPDYNEQFFGPGTRLTVL.

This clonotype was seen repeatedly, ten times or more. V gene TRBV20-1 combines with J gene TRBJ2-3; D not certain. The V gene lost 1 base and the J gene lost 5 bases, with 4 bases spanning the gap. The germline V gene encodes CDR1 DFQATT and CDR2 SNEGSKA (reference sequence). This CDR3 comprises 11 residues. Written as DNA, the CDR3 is TGCAGTGCTAGAGTGGGAGATACGCAGTATTTT. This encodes CSARVGDTQYF.

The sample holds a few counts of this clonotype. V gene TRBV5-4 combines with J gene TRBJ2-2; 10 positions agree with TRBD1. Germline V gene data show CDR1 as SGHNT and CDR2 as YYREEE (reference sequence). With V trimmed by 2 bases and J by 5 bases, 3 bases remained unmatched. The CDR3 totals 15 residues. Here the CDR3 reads CASSFPGQGTGELFF. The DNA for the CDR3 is TGTGCCAGCAGCTTCCCGGGACAGGGGACCGGGGAGCTGTTTTTT.

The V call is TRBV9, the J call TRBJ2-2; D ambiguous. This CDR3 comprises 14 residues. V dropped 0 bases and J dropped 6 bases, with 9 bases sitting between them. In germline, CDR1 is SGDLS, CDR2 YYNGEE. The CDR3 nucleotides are TGTGCCAGCAGCGTAGGACCTCACCCCGGGGAGCTGTTTTTT. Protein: CASSVGPHPGELFF.

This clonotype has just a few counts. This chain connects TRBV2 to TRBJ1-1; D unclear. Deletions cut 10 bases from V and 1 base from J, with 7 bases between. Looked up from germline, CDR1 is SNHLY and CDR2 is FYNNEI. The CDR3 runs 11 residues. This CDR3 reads CAIWGNTEAFF. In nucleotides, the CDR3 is TGTGCCATATGGGGGAACACTGAAGCTTTCTTT.

CDR3 loop: CASSTAGTSGMYNEQFF. Here the CDR3 DNA reads TGCGCCAGCAGCACAGCTGGGACTAGCGGAATGTACAATGAGCAGTTCTTC. This chain joins TRBV5-1 and TRBJ2-1; TRBD2 aligns across 11 bases. Germline V CDR1 and CDR2: SGHRS, YFSETQ. The V segment lost 4 bases and the J segment 4 bases; nucleotides outside the gene matches: 10. There are 17 residues in the CDR3.

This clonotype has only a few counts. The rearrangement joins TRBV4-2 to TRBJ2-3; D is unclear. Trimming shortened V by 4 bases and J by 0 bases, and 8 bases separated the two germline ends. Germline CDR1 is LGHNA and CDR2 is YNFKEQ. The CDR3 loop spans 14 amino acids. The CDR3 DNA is TGTGCCAGCAGCCCGTCTCCTAGCACAGATACGCAGTATTTT. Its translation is CASSPSPSTDTQYF.

CDR3 DNA: TGCGCCAGCAGCGCCGGAGGGGCGGGGGCCTACAATGAGCAGTTCTTC. Translation gives CASSAGGAGAYNEQFF. The genes are TRBV10-2 and TRBJ2-1; 7 positions agree with TRBD2. The CDR3 covers 16 residues. V dropped 6 bases and J dropped 2; count of bases not matched to a gene: 10. CDR1 and CDR2 (germline): WSHSY, SAAADI.

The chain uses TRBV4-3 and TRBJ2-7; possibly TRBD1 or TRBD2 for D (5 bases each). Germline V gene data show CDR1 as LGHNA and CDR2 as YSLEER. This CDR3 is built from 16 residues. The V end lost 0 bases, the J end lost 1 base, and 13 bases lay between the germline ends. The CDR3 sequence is CASSQDWGRGSYEQYF. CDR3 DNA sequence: TGCGCCAGCAGCCAAGATTGGGGGAGAGGGTCCTACGAGCAGTACTTC.

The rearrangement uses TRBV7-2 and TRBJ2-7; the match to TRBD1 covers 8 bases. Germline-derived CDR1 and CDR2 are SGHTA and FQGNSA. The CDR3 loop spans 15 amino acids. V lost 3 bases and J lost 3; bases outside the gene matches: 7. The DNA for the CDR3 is TGTGCCAGCAGCTTCAGGGGGCCTAATAGCTACGAGCAGTACTTC. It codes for CASSFRGPNSYEQYF.

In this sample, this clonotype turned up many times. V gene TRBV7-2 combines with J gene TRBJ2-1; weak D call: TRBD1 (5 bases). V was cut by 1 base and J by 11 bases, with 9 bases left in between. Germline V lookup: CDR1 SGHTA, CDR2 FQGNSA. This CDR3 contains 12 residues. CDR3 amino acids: CASSLVAGKQFF. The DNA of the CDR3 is TGTGCCAGCAGCTTAGTTGCAGGGAAGCAGTTCTTC.

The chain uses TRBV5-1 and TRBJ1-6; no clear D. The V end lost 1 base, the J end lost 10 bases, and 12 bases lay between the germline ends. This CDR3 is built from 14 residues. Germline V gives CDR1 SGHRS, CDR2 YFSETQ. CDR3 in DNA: TGCGCCAGCAGCTTGACGGACCTTCTCTCACCCCTCCACTTT. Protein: CASSLTDLLSPLHF.

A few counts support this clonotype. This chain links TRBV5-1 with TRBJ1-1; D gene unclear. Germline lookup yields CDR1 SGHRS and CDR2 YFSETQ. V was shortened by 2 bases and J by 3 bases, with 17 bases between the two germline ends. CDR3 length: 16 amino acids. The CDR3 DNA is TGCGCCAGCAGCTTAGGTCCACTACGCCAGGACACTGAAGCTTTCTTT. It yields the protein CASSLGPLRQDTEAFF.

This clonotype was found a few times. CDR3 protein: CASSFFRGGEDNEQFF. The DNA of the CDR3 is TGTGCCAGCAGTTTCTTCAGGGGTGGGGAAGACAATGAGCAGTTCTTC. This chain links TRBV27 with TRBJ2-1; TRBD1 is a possible D gene (6 bases). Germline V gene sequence: CDR1 MNHEY, CDR2 SMNVEV (reference sequence). The germline V and J ends were trimmed by 3 bases and 5 bases, with 17 bases remaining between them. The length of the CDR3 is 16 residues.

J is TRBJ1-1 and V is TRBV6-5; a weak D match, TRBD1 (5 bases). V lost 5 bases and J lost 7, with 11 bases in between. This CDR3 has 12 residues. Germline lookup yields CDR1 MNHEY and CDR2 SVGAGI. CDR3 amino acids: CASSRDGGEAFF. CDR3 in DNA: TGTGCCAGCAGTAGGGACGGTGGTGAAGCTTTCTTT.

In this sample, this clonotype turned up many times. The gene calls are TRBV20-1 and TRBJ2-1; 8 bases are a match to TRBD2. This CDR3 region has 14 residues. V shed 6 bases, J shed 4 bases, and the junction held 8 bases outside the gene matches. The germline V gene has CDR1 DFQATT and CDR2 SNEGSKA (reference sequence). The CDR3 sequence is CSAEGSGVYNEQFF. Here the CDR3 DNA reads TGCAGTGCCGAGGGTAGCGGGGTTTACAATGAGCAGTTCTTC.

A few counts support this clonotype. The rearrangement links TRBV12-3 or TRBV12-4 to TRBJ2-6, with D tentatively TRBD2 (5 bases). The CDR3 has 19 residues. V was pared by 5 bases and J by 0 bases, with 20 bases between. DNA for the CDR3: TGTGCCAGCAGTCCAGAGGTCGGACGGACTTACTCTGGGGCCAACGTCCTGACTTTC. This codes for CASSPEVGRTYSGANVLTF.

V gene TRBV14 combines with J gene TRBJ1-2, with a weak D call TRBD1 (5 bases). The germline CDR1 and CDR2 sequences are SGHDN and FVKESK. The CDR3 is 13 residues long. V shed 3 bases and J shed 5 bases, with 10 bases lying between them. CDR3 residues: CASSQGEAYGYTF. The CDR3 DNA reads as TGTGCCAGCAGCCAGGGGGAGGCTTATGGCTACACCTTC.

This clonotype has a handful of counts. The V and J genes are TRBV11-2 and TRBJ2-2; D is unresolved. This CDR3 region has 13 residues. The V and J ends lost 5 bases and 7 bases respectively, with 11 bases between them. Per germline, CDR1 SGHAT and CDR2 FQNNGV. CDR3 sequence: CASSNLTFGELFF. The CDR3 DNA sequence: TGTGCCAGCAGCAACCTGACCTTCGGGGAGCTGTTTTTT.

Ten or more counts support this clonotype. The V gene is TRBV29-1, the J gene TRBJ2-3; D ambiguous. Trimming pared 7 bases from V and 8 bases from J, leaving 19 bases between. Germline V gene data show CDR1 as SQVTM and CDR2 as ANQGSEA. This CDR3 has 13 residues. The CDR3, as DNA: TGCAGCGCCTACCGGGCCACCACGGGTACGCAGTATTTT. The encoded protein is CSAYRATTGTQYF.

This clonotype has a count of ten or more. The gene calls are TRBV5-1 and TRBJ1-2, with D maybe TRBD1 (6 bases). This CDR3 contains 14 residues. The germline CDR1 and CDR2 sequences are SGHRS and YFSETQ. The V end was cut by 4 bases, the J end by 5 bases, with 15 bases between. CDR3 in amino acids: CASSADDTGYGYTF. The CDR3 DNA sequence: TGCGCCAGCAGCGCGGACGATACAGGGTATGGCTACACCTTC.

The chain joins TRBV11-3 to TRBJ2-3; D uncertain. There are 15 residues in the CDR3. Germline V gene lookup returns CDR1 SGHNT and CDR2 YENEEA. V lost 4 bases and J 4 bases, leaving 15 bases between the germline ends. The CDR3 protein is CASSSSPDRSDTQYF. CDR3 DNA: TGTGCCAGCAGCTCGAGCCCAGACCGGTCAGATACGCAGTATTTT.

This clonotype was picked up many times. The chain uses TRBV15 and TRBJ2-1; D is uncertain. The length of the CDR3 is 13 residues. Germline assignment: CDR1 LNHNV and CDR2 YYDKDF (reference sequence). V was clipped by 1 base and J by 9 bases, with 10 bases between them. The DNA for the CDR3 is TGTGCCACCAGCAGAGTATGGAAGGTTGAGCAGTTCTTC. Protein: CATSRVWKVEQFF.

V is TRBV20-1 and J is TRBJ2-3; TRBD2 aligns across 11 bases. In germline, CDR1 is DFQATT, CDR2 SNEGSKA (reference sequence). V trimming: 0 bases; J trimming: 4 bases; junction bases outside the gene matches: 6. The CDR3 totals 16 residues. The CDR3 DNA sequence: TGCAGTGCTAGAGATGCGGTTAGCGGGGGGGCAGATACGCAGTATTTT. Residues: CSARDAVSGGADTQYF.